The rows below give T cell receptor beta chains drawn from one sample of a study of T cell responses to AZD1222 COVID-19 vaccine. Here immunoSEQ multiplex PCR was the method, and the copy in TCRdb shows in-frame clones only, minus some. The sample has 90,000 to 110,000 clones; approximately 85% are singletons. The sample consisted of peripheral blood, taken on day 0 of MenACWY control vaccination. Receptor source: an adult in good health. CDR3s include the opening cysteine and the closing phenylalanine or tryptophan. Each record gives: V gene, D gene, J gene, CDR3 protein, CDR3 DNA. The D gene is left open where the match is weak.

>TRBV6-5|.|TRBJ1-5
CASSYGVDQPQHF
TGTGCCAGCAGTTACGGAGTGGATCAGCCCCAGCATTTT
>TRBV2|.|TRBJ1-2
CASSPGVGSDGYTF
TGTGCCAGCAGCCCAGGCGTGGGCAGTGATGGCTACACCTTC
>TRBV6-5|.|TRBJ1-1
CASSYGGGTEAFF
TGTGCCAGCAGTTACGGAGGGGGCACTGAAGCTTTCTTT
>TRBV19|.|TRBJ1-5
CASSILGNQPQHF
TGTGCCAGTAGTATCCTCGGCAATCAGCCCCAGCATTTT
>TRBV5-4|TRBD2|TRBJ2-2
CASSLQRGAFTGELFF
TGTGCCAGCAGCTTACAGCGGGGGGCTTTCACCGGGGAGCTGTTTTTT
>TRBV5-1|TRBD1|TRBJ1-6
CASSPGTGNNSPLHF
TGCGCCAGCAGCCCCGGGACAGGGAATAATTCACCCCTCCACTTT
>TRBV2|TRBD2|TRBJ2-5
CASSEPTGGAETQYF
TGTGCCAGCAGTGAACCGACGGGGGGGGCTGAGACCCAGTACTTC
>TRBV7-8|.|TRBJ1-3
CASSLERWQGGRSGNTIYF
TGTGCCAGCAGCTTAGAGAGGTGGCAGGGAGGCAGGTCTGGAAACACCATATATTTT
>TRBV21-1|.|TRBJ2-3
CASSSFRHLSTDTQYF
TGTGCCAGCAGCTCGTTTAGGCACCTTAGCACAGATACGCAGTATTTT
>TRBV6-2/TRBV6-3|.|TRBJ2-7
CASSADSYSSYEQYF
TGTGCCAGCAGCGCCGACAGCTACAGCTCCTACGAGCAGTACTTC
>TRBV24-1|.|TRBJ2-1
CATSDLLAFEQFF
TGTGCCACCAGTGATTTGCTAGCGTTCGAGCAGTTCTTC
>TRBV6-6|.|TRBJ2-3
CASSPGVFSDTQYF
TGTGCCAGCAGCCCCGGGGTATTTTCAGATACGCAGTATTTT
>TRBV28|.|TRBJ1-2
CASMVTDTYGYTF
TGTGCCAGCATGGTGACGGATACATATGGCTACACCTTC
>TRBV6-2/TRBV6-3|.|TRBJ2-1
CASNPRGDSYNEQFF
TGTGCCAGCAACCCTCGCGGGGACTCCTACAATGAGCAGTTCTTC
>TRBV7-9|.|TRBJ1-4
CASRLAVGEKLFF
TGTGCCAGCCGGCTGGCGGTAGGAGAAAAACTGTTTTTT